These 2 T cell receptor beta chains were all obtained from the same sample, sequenced in a study of T cell changes during pregnancy in multiple sclerosis. Libraries were prepared by immunoSEQ multiplex PCR; TCRdb keeps only in-frame clonotypes and omits some of them. The table lists about 59,000 clones, roughly 94% of them singletons, with around 2.5% in the top ten. Sequencing was performed on CD8+ T cells from peripheral blood mononuclear cells, taken after pregnancy. These TCRs come from a female donor with multiple sclerosis, enrolled in a pregnancy study.

V gene TRBV7-9 combines with J gene TRBJ1-2; D may be TRBD1 (6 bases). CDR3 length: 15 residues. Germline CDR1 reads SEHNR; CDR2 reads FQNEAQ (reference sequence). V was pared by 7 bases and J by 6 bases, with 21 bases between. The CDR3 sequence is CASTRRGGLFDGYTF. The DNA for the CDR3 is TGTGCCAGCACACGGCGGGGGGGGCTATTCGATGGCTACACCTTC.

The J gene is TRBJ1-1, the V gene TRBV27; D is uncertain. The CDR3 covers 15 residues. V was cut by 3 bases and J by 1 base, with 12 bases left in between. Germline CDR1 MNHEY, CDR2 SMNVEV (reference sequence). The CDR3 loop reads CASSFGPEGNTEAFF. DNA of the CDR3: TGTGCCAGCAGTTTTGGGCCCGAGGGGAACACTGAAGCTTTCTTT.